This T cell receptor (beta chain) was identified in a study of technical replicates of blood from four donors. Trimming took off 1 base at V and 6 bases at J, with 13 bases between the two ends. The CDR3 sequence is 14 residues long. Germline values: CDR1 SGHVS, CDR2 FQNEAQ. This table comes from immunoSEQ multiplex PCR, and its TCRdb copy is limited to in-frame clones, with some not included. The sample has approximately 90,000 clones, roughly 96% seen once. The chain couples TRBV7-8 to TRBJ2-7; the D gene is possibly TRBD2 (6 bases). The specimen sequenced was T cells isolated from PBMCs. The receptor comes from a human donor in good health. The CDR3 DNA is TGTGCCAGCAGCTTAGGGGGACTCTCTGGCGAGCAGTACTTC. Protein product: CASSLGGLSGEQYF.